The T cell receptor beta chain described here comes from a study of cytomegalovirus exposure and HLA in healthy donors. The CDR3 sequence is 16 residues long. J lost 5 bases, V lost 4 bases, and 13 bases had no gene match. Germline V CDR1 and CDR2: SEHNR, FQNEAQ (reference sequence). With regard to this clone: Its antigen is unknown.

60 Vbeta and 13 Jbeta primers were used in PCR. The protocol was immunoSEQ multiplex PCR, while the TCRdb copy is restricted to in-frame clones and leaves out a portion. The sample has more than 200,000 clones; roughly 87% are singletons. Study results and limitations: Several of the most significant clusters were apparently associated with common viral pathogens in a later analysis. Across HLA loci, a later analysis found differing TCR association rates, with DRB1 most and HLA-C fewest.

The material sequenced was PBMCs. The chain recombines TRBV7-9 with TRBJ2-5; 7 bases map to TRBD1. This TCR came from a middle-aged man in good health and CMV-seropositive. The CDR3 DNA sequence: TGTGCCAGCAGCTATTTGAAGGGGGCGCCGGGGGAGACCCAGTACTTC. Protein sequence: CASSYLKGAPGETQYF.